This entry lists 30 T cell receptor beta chains sequenced from one sample in a study of blood T cell repertoires in COVID-19. Here immunoSEQ multiplex PCR was the method, and the copy in TCRdb shows in-frame clones only, minus some. The sample records around 100,000 clones, approximately 88% being singletons. Sequencing was performed on peripheral blood. Every receptor here comes from a middle-aged woman with acute or convalescent COVID-19.

In its sample, this clone was seen a few times. The CDR3 spells CASFRSNNSPLHF. The DNA of the CDR3 is TGTGCCAGCTTCAGGTCGAATAATTCACCCCTCCACTTT. The chain couples TRBV2 to TRBJ1-6; D is undetermined. Germline-derived CDR1 and CDR2 are SNHLY and FYNNEI. With 8 bases removed from V and 5 bases from J, the gap between germline ends came to 10 bases. This CDR3 contains 13 residues.

This chain joins TRBV6-2 or TRBV6-3 and TRBJ1-1, with 9 bases aligning to TRBD1. The CDR3 consists of 17 residues. CDR1 is MNHEY, CDR2 SVGEGT, per germline. The V gene end was trimmed by 5 bases and the J gene end by 1 base; junction bases not matched to a gene: 11. CDR3 amino acids: CASSGGQGLDRNTEAFF. In nucleotides, the CDR3 is TGTGCCAGCAGTGGGGGACAGGGTCTGGATCGGAACACTGAAGCTTTCTTT.

This chain uses TRBV6-5 with TRBJ2-7; 8 bases map to TRBD2. CDR1 and CDR2 (germline): MNHEY, SVGAGI. The CDR3 contains 14 residues. Trimming at V came to 7 bases and at J to 0 bases, leaving 5 bases not matched to a gene. CDR3 DNA: TGTGCCAGCAAATTAGCGGGGAGCTCCTACGAGCAGTACTTC. This gives the protein CASKLAGSSYEQYF.

The CDR3: CASSYSRTGGVEAFF. Here the CDR3 DNA reads TGTGCCAGCAGTTACAGCCGGACAGGGGGCGTTGAAGCTTTCTTT. The chain employs TRBV5-4 and TRBJ1-1; 11 nucleotides line up with TRBD1. V lost 5 bases to trimming and J lost 7 bases; unmatched junction nucleotides: 10. The germline V gene encodes CDR1 SGHNT and CDR2 YYREEE (reference sequence). This CDR3 region has 15 residues.

The chain joins TRBV10-3 to TRBJ1-3; D unresolved. The CDR3 is 15 amino acids. V lost 8 bases and J lost 0, with 14 bases in between. Looked up from germline, CDR1 is ENHRY and CDR2 is SYGVKD. CDR3 in amino acids: CAISSRLDSGNTIYF. For the CDR3, the DNA is TGTGCCATCTCTAGTAGGTTAGACTCTGGAAACACCATATATTTT.

This clone was detected only a few times. The V and J genes are TRBV6-1 and TRBJ2-7; D is undetermined. The V end was cut by 3 bases, the J end by 5 bases, with 5 bases between. Germline values: CDR1 MNHNS, CDR2 SASEGT. The CDR3 spans 11 residues. In nucleotides, the CDR3 is TGTGCCAGCAGTGATACAAACGAGCAGTACTTC. This sequence encodes CASSDTNEQYF.

V usage is TRBV7-9 and J usage is TRBJ1-2; D is ambiguous. Between the trimmed V and J ends, which lost 1 base and 0 bases, there was a span of 9 bases. The germline CDR1 and CDR2 sequences are SEHNR and FQNEAQ (reference sequence). The CDR3 spans 15 residues. The CDR3 nucleotides read TGTGCCAGCAGCTTAGGACAACTCGCTAACTATGGCTACACCTTC. Residues: CASSLGQLANYGYTF. Combining the CDR3 with reference TRBV7-9 and TRBJ1-2 gives the whole variable domain DTGVSQNPRHKITKRGQNVTFRCDPISEHNRLYWYRQTLGQGPEFLTYFQNEAQLEKSRLLSDRFSAERPKGSFSTLEIQRTEQGDSAMYLCASSLGQLANYGYTFGSGTRLTVV.

In DNA form, the CDR3 reads TGTGCCAGCAGTTTACTGGGGAGGGATGGCTACACCTTC. This gives the protein CASSLLGRDGYTF. The chain joins TRBV27 to TRBJ1-2; D gene ambiguous. The CDR3 is made up of 13 amino acids. Germline values: CDR1 MNHEY, CDR2 SMNVEV (reference sequence). V shed 2 bases and J shed 6 bases, with 10 bases lying between them.

This clone appeared once. The genes are TRBV3-1 (or the pseudogene TRBV3-2) and TRBJ1-2; 7 nucleotides line up with TRBD1. CDR3 length equals 14 residues. Trimming at V came to 4 bases and at J to 4 bases, leaving 6 bases not matched to a gene. Germline CDR1 is LGHDT and CDR2 is YNNKEL (reference sequence). The CDR3 DNA reads TGTGCCAGCAGCCTGACAGGGTCCGGCTATGGCTACACCTTC. This encodes CASSLTGSGYGYTF.

In this sample, this clone turned up once. The chain combines TRBV5-1 with TRBJ2-2; TRBD1 aligns across 10 bases. V gave up 4 bases and J gave up 8 bases; unmatched junction bases: 17. The germline V gene has CDR1 SGHRS and CDR2 YFSETQ. This CDR3 region has 18 residues. CDR3 coding DNA: TGCGCCAGCAGCCGCTACTCCCGGGACAGGGGATCACGGGGGGAGCTGTTTTTT. This encodes CASSRYSRDRGSRGELFF.

The genes are TRBV12-3 or TRBV12-4 and TRBJ2-1, with D possibly TRBD2 on 5 matching bases. Trimming took 3 bases from V and 9 from J, leaving 6 bases between them. This CDR3 has 11 amino acids. Here the CDR3 DNA reads TGTGCCAGCAGTTTTCGGGGTGAGCAGTTCTTC. As protein: CASSFRGEQFF.

In nucleotides, the CDR3 is TGTGCCAGCAGCTGGACAGGCGGCACTGAAGCTTTCTTT. This gives the protein CASSWTGGTEAFF. V gene TRBV11-2 combines with J gene TRBJ1-1, with 7 bases fitting TRBD1. V lost 4 bases to trimming and J lost 4 bases; unmatched junction nucleotides: 3. Germline-derived CDR1 and CDR2 are SGHAT and FQNNGV. CDR3 length: 13 residues.

This chain joins TRBV5-5 and TRBJ2-7; D might be TRBD1 (5 bases). The CDR3 is 12 residues long. V was cut by 4 bases and J by 6 bases, with 11 bases left in between. Germline lookup yields CDR1 SGHKS and CDR2 YYEKEE (reference sequence). Written as DNA, the CDR3 is TGTGCCAGCAGCAAGGGGATGGGCGAGCAGTACTTC. Residues: CASSKGMGEQYF.

The rearrangement links TRBV7-2 to TRBJ1-5; 7 bases agree with TRBD1. The CDR3 spans 15 residues. Trimming removed 5 bases from V and 4 bases from J; junction bases left unmatched: 8. CDR1 and CDR2 from the germline V gene are SGHTA and FQGNSA. The CDR3 DNA reads TGTGCCAGCAGCAGCCGGGGACAGAAAAATCAGCCCCAGCATTTT. Its protein is CASSSRGQKNQPQHF.

The rearrangement joins TRBV3-1 (or the pseudogene TRBV3-2) to TRBJ2-3; the match to TRBD2 covers 8 bases. Germline values: CDR1 LGHDT, CDR2 YNNKEL (reference sequence). The CDR3 sequence is 16 residues long. V gave up 4 bases and J gave up 3 bases; unmatched junction bases: 9. The CDR3 nucleotides read TGTGCCAGCAGCCCATTAGGCGGGGGGTTTACAGATACGCAGTATTTT. Protein product: CASSPLGGGFTDTQYF.

The V and J genes are TRBV5-1 and TRBJ2-5; TRBD1 matches 9 bases. The CDR3 totals 13 residues. Trimming at V came to 6 bases and at J to 2 bases, leaving 2 bases not matched to a gene. Germline CDR1 reads SGHRS; CDR2 reads YFSETQ. This CDR3 reads CASIGQGQETQYF. DNA for the CDR3: TGCGCCAGCATAGGACAGGGGCAAGAGACCCAGTACTTC.

The J gene is TRBJ1-4, the V gene TRBV5-1; 9 bases are a match to TRBD1. Looked up from germline, CDR1 is SGHRS and CDR2 is YFSETQ. The CDR3 contains 15 residues. The J segment lost 6 bases and the V segment lost 2 bases, leaving 5 bases of the junction unmatched. The CDR3 DNA reads as TGCGCCAGCAGCTTTGAGGGACAGGGATATGAAAAACTGTTTTTT. This translates into CASSFEGQGYEKLFF.

The gene calls are TRBV6-1 and TRBJ2-2; 7 bases agree with TRBD1. There are 14 residues in the CDR3. Germline CDR1 is MNHNS and CDR2 is SASEGT. The ends lost 3 bases at V and 7 bases at J; junction bases unmatched: 5. The CDR3 reads CASSDQQGFGELFF. Written as DNA, the CDR3 is TGTGCCAGCAGTGACCAACAGGGGTTCGGGGAGCTGTTTTTT.

The CDR3 spells CAISRQGADPSYGYTF. CDR3 sequence (DNA): TGTGCCATCAGTCGACAGGGCGCTGATCCGTCCTATGGCTACACCTTC. V usage is TRBV10-3 and J usage is TRBJ1-2, with 7 bases that match TRBD1. The germline V gene encodes CDR1 ENHRY and CDR2 SYGVKD. The V gene end was trimmed by 5 bases and the J gene end by 4 bases; junction bases not matched to a gene: 13. This CDR3 contains 16 residues.

V and J are TRBV13 and TRBJ2-7; 7 bases fit TRBD1. J lost 3 bases, V lost 3 bases, and 14 bases had no gene match. CDR3 size: 17 residues. Germline values: CDR1 PRHDT, CDR2 FYEKMQ (reference sequence). CDR3 bases: TGTGCCAGCAGCTTGATTAAGGGACAGCGGATCTTCTACGAGCAGTACTTC. Its translation: CASSLIKGQRIFYEQYF. The variable domain in full, with the rest retrieved from reference TRBV13 and TRBJ2-7, is AAGVIQSPRHLIKEKRETATLKCYPIPRHDTVYWYQQGPGQDPQFLISFYEKMQSDKGSIPDRFSAQQFSDYHSELNMSSLELGDSALYFCASSLIKGQRIFYEQYFGPGTRLTVT.

The chain has TRBV5-1 and TRBJ1-2; 9 bases are a match to TRBD1. V trimming: 0 bases; J trimming: 5 bases; junction bases outside the gene matches: 5. CDR1 is SGHRS, CDR2 YFSETQ, per germline. The CDR3 loop spans 15 amino acids. The CDR3 sequence: CASSLVTGQGYGYTF. Here the CDR3 DNA reads TGCGCCAGCAGCTTGGTAACGGGACAGGGATATGGCTACACCTTC.

The chain employs TRBV6-6 and TRBJ1-2; 10 nucleotides line up with TRBD1. J was trimmed by 5 bases and V by 5 bases; bases with no gene match: 5. Germline values: CDR1 MNHNY, CDR2 SVGAGI (reference sequence). CDR3 length equals 14 residues. The CDR3 loop reads CASSVGQGGYGYTF. CDR3 bases: TGTGCCAGCAGTGTTGGACAGGGGGGGTATGGCTACACCTTC.

The CDR3 region has the DNA TGTGCCAGCAGTTATTACTCGTTTCGGGGGTACGAGCAGTACTTC. Encoded protein: CASSYYSFRGYEQYF. The chain recombines TRBV6-2 or TRBV6-3 with TRBJ2-7, with a tentative D call TRBD2 (6 bases). The ends were cut back, 3 bases at V and 4 bases at J, with 16 bases in the middle. CDR3 length: 15 amino acids. Germline lookup yields CDR1 MNHEY and CDR2 SVGEGT.

The gene calls are TRBV5-1 and TRBJ1-4; no clear D gene. The CDR3 covers 17 residues. Per germline, CDR1 SGHRS and CDR2 YFSETQ. Trimming shortened V by 0 bases and J by 0 bases, and 12 bases separated the two germline ends. The CDR3 loop is CASSLDFPQTTNEKLFF. The CDR3 DNA reads as TGCGCCAGCAGCTTGGATTTCCCACAGACAACTAATGAAAAACTGTTTTTT.

This clone was seen more than once but under ten times. V and J are TRBV10-1 and TRBJ2-2, with a tentative D call TRBD1 (5 bases). Germline CDR1 is WNHNN and CDR2 is SYGVQD (reference sequence). V gave up 6 bases and J gave up 0 bases, with 11 bases separating them. The CDR3 has 15 residues. The CDR3 reads CASSADSPNTGELFF. The CDR3 nucleotides are TGCGCCAGCAGCGCTGACAGTCCGAACACCGGGGAGCTGTTTTTT.

The chain carries TRBV30 and TRBJ1-2; maybe TRBD1 (6 bases). The germline V gene has CDR1 GTSNPN and CDR2 SVGIG (reference sequence). Trimming shortened V by 2 bases and J by 4 bases, and 8 bases separated the two germline ends. The CDR3 is made up of 12 amino acids. In nucleotides, the CDR3 is TGTGCCTGGAGTAGGACAGCCTATGGCTACACCTTC. It specifies CAWSRTAYGYTF.

The V call is TRBV5-1, the J call TRBJ2-3; 13 positions agree with TRBD2. The CDR3 is 15 amino acids. With 4 bases clipped from V and 9 bases from J, the junction kept 8 bases outside the gene matches. In germline, CDR1 is SGHRS, CDR2 YFSETQ. CDR3 protein: CASSPGLAGPLTQYF. As DNA, the CDR3 is TGCGCCAGCAGCCCGGGACTAGCGGGGCCCTTAACGCAGTATTTT.

This chain links TRBV3-1 (or the pseudogene TRBV3-2) with TRBJ1-5; a weak D match, TRBD1 (5 bases). CDR3 length equals 15 residues. V was pared by 5 bases and J by 5 bases, with 16 bases between. CDR1 LGHDT and CDR2 YNNKEL come from the germline V gene (reference sequence). CDR3 DNA: TGTGCCAGCAGCGACACGAGGACACCTTATCAGCCCCAGCATTTT. Protein: CASSDTRTPYQPQHF.

The chain is built from TRBV2 and TRBJ1-6; D call uncertain. The CDR3 contains 13 residues. With 8 bases removed from V and 4 bases from J, the gap between germline ends came to 9 bases. Germline CDR1 is SNHLY and CDR2 is FYNNEI. The CDR3 DNA sequence: TGTGCCAGCTTTGCCAGTTATAATTCACCCCTCCACTTT. Translated, it gives CASFASYNSPLHF.

V is TRBV18 and J is TRBJ2-7; the match to TRBD2 covers 9 bases. Germline values: CDR1 KGHSH, CDR2 LQKENI. V trimming: 6 bases; J trimming: 2 bases; junction bases outside the gene matches: 11. CDR3 length: 16 amino acids. CDR3 sequence (DNA): TGTGCCAGCTCCGTACACCCCCCTAGCGGGACCTACGAGCAGTACTTC. It is translated as CASSVHPPSGTYEQYF.